These 4 T cell receptor beta chains were sequenced from one sample in a study of CD8+CD57+ T cells in acquired aplastic anemia. Before being chosen for sequencing, patients had shown CD8+CD57+ cell expansion by flow cytometry. Genomic DNA was employed as the template in profiling TCR beta VDJ and CDR3. TCRdb fed the reads into MiXCR, producing one record per CDR3 protein. The sample gives under 150,000 distinct CDR3 sequences, about two fifths of which show up once; about 3% is in the top ten. Material for sequencing was sorted CD4+, CD8+, or CD8+CD57+ T cells (not recorded which) from PBMCs. The receptors were sampled from a human donor with aplastic anemia.

This clonotype appeared once. The V call is TRBV27, the J call TRBJ1-3, with a possible D match to TRBD1 (5 bases). CDR1 MNHEY and CDR2 SMNVEV come from the germline V gene (reference sequence). V lost 4 bases and J lost 0, with 13 bases in between. The CDR3 sequence is 16 residues long. The CDR3 sequence is CASSSLEGRSGNTIYF. In DNA, the CDR3 is TGTGCCAGCAGTTCCCTCGAGGGGCGCTCTGGAAACACCATATATTTT.

On this clonotype itself: This could be a read error, since a much larger clone is one nucleotide away. The V gene is TRBV6-2 or TRBV6-3, the J gene TRBJ1-2; D is uncertain. Trimming took 0 bases from V and 4 from J, leaving 6 bases between them. Germline CDR1 MNHEY, CDR2 SVGEGT. The CDR3 runs to 13 residues. CDR3 sequence reads: CASSYSGRYGYTF. The CDR3 DNA sequence: TGTGCCAGCAGTTACTCCGGGCGCTATGGCTACACCTTC.

This chain connects TRBV4-2 to TRBJ1-1, with D possibly being TRBD1 (6 bases). The germline V gene encodes CDR1 LGHNA and CDR2 YNFKEQ. The CDR3 spans 16 residues. V lost 3 bases, J lost 3 bases, and 17 bases lay in between. The CDR3 region has the DNA TGTGCCAGCAGCCACCCGACACAGGGCGGGGACACTGAAGCTTTCTTT. Translation: CASSHPTQGGDTEAFF.

In DNA form, the CDR3 reads TGTGCCAGCAGCGTCAACCCAACTAATGAAAAACTGTTTTTT. Its protein product is CASSVNPTNEKLFF. The rearrangement uses TRBV9 and TRBJ1-4, with D unresolved. The V gene's germline CDR1 is SGDLS and CDR2 YYNGEE. The CDR3 runs 14 residues. Trimming stripped 2 bases from V and 0 bases from J, with 5 bases between.